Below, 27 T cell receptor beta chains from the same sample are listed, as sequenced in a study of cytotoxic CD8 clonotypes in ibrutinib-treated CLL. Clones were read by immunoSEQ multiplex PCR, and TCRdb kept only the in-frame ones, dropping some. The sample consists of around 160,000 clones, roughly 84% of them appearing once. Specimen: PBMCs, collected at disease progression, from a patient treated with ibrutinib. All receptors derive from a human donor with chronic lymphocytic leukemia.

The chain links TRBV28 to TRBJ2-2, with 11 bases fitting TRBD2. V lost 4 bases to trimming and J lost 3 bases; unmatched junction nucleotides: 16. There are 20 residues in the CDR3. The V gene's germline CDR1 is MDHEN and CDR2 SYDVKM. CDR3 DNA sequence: TGTGCCAGCAGTTATGGGGTGGGAAAACTAGCGGGAGTATACACCGGGGAGCTGTTTTTT. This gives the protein CASSYGVGKLAGVYTGELFF.

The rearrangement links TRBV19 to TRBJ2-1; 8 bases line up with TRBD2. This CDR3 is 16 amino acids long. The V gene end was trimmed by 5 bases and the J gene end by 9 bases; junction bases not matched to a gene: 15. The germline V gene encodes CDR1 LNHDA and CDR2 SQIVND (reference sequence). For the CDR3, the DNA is TGTGCCAGTAGTTTAACCGGGACTAGAATGTTGGGTGAGCAGTTCTTC. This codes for CASSLTGTRMLGEQFF.

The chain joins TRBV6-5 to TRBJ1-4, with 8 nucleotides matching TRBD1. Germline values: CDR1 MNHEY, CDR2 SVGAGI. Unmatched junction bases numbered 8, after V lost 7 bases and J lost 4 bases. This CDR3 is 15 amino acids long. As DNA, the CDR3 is TGTGCCAGCAACAAAGGACAGGGTGATAATGAAAAACTGTTTTTT. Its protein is CASNKGQGDNEKLFF.

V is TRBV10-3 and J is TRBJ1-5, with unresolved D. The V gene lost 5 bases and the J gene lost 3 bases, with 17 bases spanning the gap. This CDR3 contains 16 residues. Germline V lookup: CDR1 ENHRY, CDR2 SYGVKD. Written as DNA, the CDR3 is TGTGCCATCAGTCCGGAAAGCTTCAGAGTCAATCAGCCCCAGCATTTT. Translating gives CAISPESFRVNQPQHF.

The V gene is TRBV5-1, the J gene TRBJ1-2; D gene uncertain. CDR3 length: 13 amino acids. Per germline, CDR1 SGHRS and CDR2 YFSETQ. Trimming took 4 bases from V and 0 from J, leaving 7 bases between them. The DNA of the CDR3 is TGCGCCAGCAGCCGCGATACTAACTATGGCTACACCTTC. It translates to CASSRDTNYGYTF.

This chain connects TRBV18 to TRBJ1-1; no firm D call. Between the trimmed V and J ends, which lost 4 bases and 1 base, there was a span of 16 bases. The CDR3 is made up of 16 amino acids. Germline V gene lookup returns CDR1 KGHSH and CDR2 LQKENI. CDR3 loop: CASSLTRESGNTEAFF. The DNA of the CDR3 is TGTGCCAGCTCACTAACAAGGGAATCGGGGAACACTGAAGCTTTCTTT. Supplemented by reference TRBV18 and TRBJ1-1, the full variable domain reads NAGVMQNPRHLVRRRGQEARLRCSPMKGHSHVYWYRQLPEEGLKFMVYLQKENIIDESGMPKERFSAEFPKEGPSILRIQQVVRGDSAAYFCASSLTRESGNTEAFFGQGTRLTVV.

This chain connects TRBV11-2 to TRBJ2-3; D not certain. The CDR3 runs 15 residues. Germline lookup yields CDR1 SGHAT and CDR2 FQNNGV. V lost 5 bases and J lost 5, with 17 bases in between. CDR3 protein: CASSHIEDGGDTQYF. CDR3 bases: TGTGCCAGCAGCCACATAGAGGACGGCGGAGATACGCAGTATTTT.

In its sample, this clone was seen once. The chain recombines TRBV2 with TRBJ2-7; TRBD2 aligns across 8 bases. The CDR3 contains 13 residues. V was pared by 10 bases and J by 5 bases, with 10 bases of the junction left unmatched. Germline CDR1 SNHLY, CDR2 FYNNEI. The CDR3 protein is CAIFREGPNEQYF. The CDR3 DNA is TGTGCCATCTTTCGGGAGGGCCCCAACGAGCAGTACTTC.

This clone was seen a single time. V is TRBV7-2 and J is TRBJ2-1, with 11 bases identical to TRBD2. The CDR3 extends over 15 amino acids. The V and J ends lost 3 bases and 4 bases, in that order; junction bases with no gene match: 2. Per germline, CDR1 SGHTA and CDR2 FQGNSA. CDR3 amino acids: CASSFSGREYNEQFF. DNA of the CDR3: TGTGCCAGCAGCTTTAGCGGGAGGGAATACAATGAGCAGTTCTTC.

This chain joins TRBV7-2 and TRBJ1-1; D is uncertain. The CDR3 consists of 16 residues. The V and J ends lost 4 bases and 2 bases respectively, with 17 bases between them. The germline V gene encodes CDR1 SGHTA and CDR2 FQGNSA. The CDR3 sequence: CASSWRPGGLNTEAFF. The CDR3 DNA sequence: TGTGCCAGCAGCTGGCGTCCGGGCGGGTTAAACACTGAAGCTTTCTTT.

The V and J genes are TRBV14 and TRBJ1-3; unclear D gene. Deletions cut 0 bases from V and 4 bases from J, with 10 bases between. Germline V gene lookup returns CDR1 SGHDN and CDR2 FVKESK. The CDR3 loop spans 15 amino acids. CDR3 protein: CASSQERIPGNTIYF. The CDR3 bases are TGTGCCAGCAGCCAAGAGAGGATCCCCGGAAACACCATATATTTT.

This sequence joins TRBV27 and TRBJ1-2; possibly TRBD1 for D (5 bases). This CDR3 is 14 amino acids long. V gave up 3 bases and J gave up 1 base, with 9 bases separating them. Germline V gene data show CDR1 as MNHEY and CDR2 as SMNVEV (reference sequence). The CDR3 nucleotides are TGTGCCAGCAGTTTTGGGGCGATTAACTATGGCTACACCTTC. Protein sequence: CASSFGAINYGYTF.

Here the CDR3 reads CASSDRGSNQPQHF. CDR3 bases: TGTGCCAGCAGTGACAGGGGAAGCAATCAGCCCCAGCATTTT. The rearrangement links TRBV6-1 to TRBJ1-5, with D possibly being TRBD1 (6 bases). In germline, CDR1 is MNHNS, CDR2 SASEGT. The length of the CDR3 is 14 residues. V lost 3 bases and J 1 base, leaving 7 bases between the germline ends.

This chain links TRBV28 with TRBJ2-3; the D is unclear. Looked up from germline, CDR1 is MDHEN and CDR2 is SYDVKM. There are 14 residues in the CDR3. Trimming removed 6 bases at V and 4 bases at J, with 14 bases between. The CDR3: CASSPRWGADTQYF. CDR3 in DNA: TGTGCCAGCAGCCCCCGATGGGGTGCAGATACGCAGTATTTT.

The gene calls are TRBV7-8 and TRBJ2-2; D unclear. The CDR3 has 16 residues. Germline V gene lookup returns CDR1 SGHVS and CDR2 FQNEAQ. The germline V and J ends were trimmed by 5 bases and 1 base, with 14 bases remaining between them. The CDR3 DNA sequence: TGTGCCAGCAGCCCCCCCGAGTCGGTGAACACCGGGGAGCTGTTTTTT. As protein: CASSPPESVNTGELFF.

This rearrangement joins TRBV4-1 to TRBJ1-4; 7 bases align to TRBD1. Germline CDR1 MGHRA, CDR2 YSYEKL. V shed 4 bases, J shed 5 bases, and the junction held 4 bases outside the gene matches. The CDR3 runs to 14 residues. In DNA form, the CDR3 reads TGCGCCAGCAGCCCGGGACAGCCGAATGAAAAACTGTTTTTT. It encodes CASSPGQPNEKLFF.

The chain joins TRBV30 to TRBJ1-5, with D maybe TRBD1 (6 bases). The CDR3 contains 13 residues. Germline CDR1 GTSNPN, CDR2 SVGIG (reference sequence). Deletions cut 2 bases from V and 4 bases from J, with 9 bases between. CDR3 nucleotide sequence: TGTGCCTGGAGTATACAGGGAAATCAGCCCCAGCATTTT. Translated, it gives CAWSIQGNQPQHF.

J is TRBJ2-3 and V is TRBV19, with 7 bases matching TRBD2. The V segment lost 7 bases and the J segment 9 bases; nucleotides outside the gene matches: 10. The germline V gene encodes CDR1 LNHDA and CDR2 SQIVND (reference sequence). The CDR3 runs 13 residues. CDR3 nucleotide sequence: TGTGCCAGTATTGGGAGGGGCCCGGAGACGCAGTATTTT. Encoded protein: CASIGRGPETQYF.

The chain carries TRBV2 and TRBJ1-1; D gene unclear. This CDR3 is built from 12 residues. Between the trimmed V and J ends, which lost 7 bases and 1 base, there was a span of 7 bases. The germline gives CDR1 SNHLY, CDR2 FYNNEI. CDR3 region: CASIWWNTEAFF. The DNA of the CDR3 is TGTGCCAGCATTTGGTGGAACACTGAAGCTTTCTTT.

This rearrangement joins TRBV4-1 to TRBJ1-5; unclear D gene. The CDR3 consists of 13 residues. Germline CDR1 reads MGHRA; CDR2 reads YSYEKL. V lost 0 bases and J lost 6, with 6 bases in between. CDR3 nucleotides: TGCGCCAGCAGCCAAGATAGCGGTCAGCCCCAGCATTTT. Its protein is CASSQDSGQPQHF.

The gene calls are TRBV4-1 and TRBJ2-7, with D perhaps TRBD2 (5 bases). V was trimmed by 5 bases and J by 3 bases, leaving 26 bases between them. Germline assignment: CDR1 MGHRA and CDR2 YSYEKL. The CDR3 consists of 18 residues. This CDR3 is CASSDLRTGELNSYEQYF. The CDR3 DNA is TGCGCCAGCAGCGATCTTCGGACCGGGGAGTTAAATAGCTACGAGCAGTACTTC.

Here the CDR3 reads CASSDTGTRVFYEQYF. CDR3 DNA: TGTGCCAGCAGTGATACCGGGACTAGAGTATTCTACGAGCAGTACTTC. V gene TRBV6-1 combines with J gene TRBJ2-7, with 8 bases that match TRBD2. Germline lookup yields CDR1 MNHNS and CDR2 SASEGT. This CDR3 spans 16 amino acids. The trim removed 3 bases at V and 3 bases at J, leaving 10 bases unmatched.

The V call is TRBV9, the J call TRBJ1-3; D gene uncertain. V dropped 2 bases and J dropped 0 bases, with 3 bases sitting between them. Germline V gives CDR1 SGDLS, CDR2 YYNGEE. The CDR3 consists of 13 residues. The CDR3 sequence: CASSVDSGNTIYF. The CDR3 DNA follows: TGTGCCAGCAGCGTCGACTCTGGAAACACCATATATTTT.

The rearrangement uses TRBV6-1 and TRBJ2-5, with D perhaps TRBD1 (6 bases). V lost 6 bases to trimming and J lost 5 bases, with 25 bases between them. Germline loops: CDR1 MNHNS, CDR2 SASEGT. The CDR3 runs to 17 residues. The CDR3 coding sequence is TGTGCCAGCAGGGAACCCGGGACACCTCAAAGGAGGGAGACCCAGTACTTC. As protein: CASREPGTPQRRETQYF.

The CDR3 bases are TGTGCCAGCAGCTTAGTGTTCCGGGGGCAAATTGCAACTAATGAAAAACTGTTTTTT. Protein product: CASSLVFRGQIATNEKLFF. V usage is TRBV7-8 and J usage is TRBJ1-4; D may be TRBD1 (6 bases). CDR3 length: 19 residues. Trimming pared 1 base from V and 0 bases from J, leaving 18 bases between. CDR1 and CDR2 from the germline V gene are SGHVS and FQNEAQ.

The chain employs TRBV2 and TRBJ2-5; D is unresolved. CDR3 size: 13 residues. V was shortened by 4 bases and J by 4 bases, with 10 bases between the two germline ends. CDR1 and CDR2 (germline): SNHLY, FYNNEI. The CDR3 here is CASSVAAPETQYF. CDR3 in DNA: TGTGCCAGCAGTGTTGCGGCACCAGAGACCCAGTACTTC.

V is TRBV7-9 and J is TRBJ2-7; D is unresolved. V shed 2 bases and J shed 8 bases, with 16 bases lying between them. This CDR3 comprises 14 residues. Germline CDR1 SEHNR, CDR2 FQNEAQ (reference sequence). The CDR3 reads CASSLKGQAWQQYF. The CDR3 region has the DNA TGTGCCAGCAGCTTAAAAGGGCAGGCCTGGCAGCAGTACTTC.